These 17 T cell receptor beta chains share one sample of origin, sequenced in a study of blood T cell repertoires in COVID-19. Assay used: immunoSEQ multiplex PCR; TCRdb lists only in-frame clones, some missing. Of approximately 100,000 clones detected, 75% to 90% appear once; the ten largest clones hold approximately 18%. Sample: peripheral blood. The receptors come from a woman aged 55-70 years with acute or convalescent COVID-19.

This rearrangement joins TRBV7-9 to TRBJ2-5; the match to TRBD1 covers 7 bases. Germline V gene data show CDR1 as SEHNR and CDR2 as FQNEAQ (reference sequence). The CDR3 is 14 amino acids. V gave up 5 bases and J gave up 2 bases; unmatched junction bases: 5. DNA of the CDR3: TGTGCCAGCAGCCGGGGACAGCAACAAGAGACCCAGTACTTC. Its translation is CASSRGQQQETQYF.

The chain is built from TRBV28 and TRBJ1-1; 9 bases align to TRBD1. Germline CDR1 MDHEN, CDR2 SYDVKM. The V and J ends lost 7 bases and 1 base, in that order; junction bases with no gene match: 7. The CDR3 has 15 amino acids. The CDR3 coding sequence is TGTGCCAGCACCTCGGGGGGACAGGGGAACACTGAAGCTTTCTTT. Translation gives CASTSGGQGNTEAFF. Full variable domain (remainder filled in from reference TRBV28 and TRBJ1-1): DVKVTQSSRYLVKRTGEKVFLECVQDMDHENMFWYRQDPGLGLRLIYFSYDVKMKEKGDIPEGYSVSREKKERFSLILESASTNQTSMYLCASTSGGQGNTEAFFGQGTRLTVV.

The rearrangement uses TRBV11-2 and TRBJ2-3; 14 bases are shared with TRBD2. The CDR3 contains 17 residues. V shed 2 bases and J 2 bases; nucleotides not matched to a gene: 3. The germline V gene encodes CDR1 SGHAT and CDR2 FQNNGV. The CDR3 DNA reads as TGTGCCAGCAGCTTAAGGGGACTAGCGGGAGTCACAGATACGCAGTATTTT. It codes for CASSLRGLAGVTDTQYF.

This rearrangement joins TRBV28 to TRBJ1-5, with 9 bases fitting TRBD1. Germline values: CDR1 MDHEN, CDR2 SYDVKM. The CDR3 has 13 amino acids. The junction had 7 bases not matched to a gene; V was cut back by 11 bases and J by 5 bases. The CDR3 nucleotides are TGTGCCGGAAACAGGGGGCGCGATCAGCCCCAGCATTTT. Its protein is CAGNRGRDQPQHF.

This chain links TRBV7-2 with TRBJ2-7; 7 nucleotides agree with TRBD2. CDR1 SGHTA and CDR2 FQGNSA come from the germline V gene. V was clipped by 5 bases and J by 2 bases; unmatched bases: 9. The CDR3 extends over 15 amino acids. In DNA, the CDR3 is TGTGCCAGCAGCACAGCCGTCGGGGGGACCTACGAGCAGTACTTC. Its protein is CASSTAVGGTYEQYF.

The J gene is TRBJ2-2, the V gene TRBV9; 7 nucleotides agree with TRBD2. V gave up 3 bases and J gave up 1 base; unmatched junction bases: 3. CDR3 size: 15 residues. Germline V gene sequence: CDR1 SGDLS, CDR2 YYNGEE. The CDR3 sequence: CASSGTSLNTGELFF. For the CDR3, the DNA is TGTGCCAGCAGCGGGACTAGTCTGAACACCGGGGAGCTGTTTTTT.

The gene calls are TRBV19 and TRBJ2-2; 7 nucleotides align to TRBD1. V gave up 4 bases and J gave up 4 bases; unmatched junction bases: 6. From germline, CDR1 is LNHDA and CDR2 SQIVND (reference sequence). The CDR3 has 15 residues. CDR3 in DNA: TGTGCCAGTAGTAGAGAACAGGGGCTCACCGGGGAGCTGTTTTTT. Protein: CASSREQGLTGELFF.

Regarding this clone: Other DNA sequences in this sample translate to the same CDR3. This rearrangement joins TRBV28 to TRBJ2-7; 10 bases are a match to TRBD1. The CDR3 runs to 15 residues. CDR1 and CDR2 (germline): MDHEN, SYDVKM. V lost 6 bases, J lost 3 bases, and 8 bases stayed unmatched. In DNA, the CDR3 is TGTGCCAGCAGCATCGCCGGGACAGGGGACTACGAGCAGTACTTC. This translates into CASSIAGTGDYEQYF.

The chain uses TRBV2 and TRBJ2-1; 9 bases match TRBD2. CDR3 length: 14 residues. J lost 3 bases, V lost 4 bases, and 1 base had no gene match. The germline gives CDR1 SNHLY, CDR2 FYNNEI. In nucleotides, the CDR3 is TGTGCCAGCAGTGGACTAGCGGTCTACAATGAGCAGTTCTTC. Translated: CASSGLAVYNEQFF.

This clone was recorded once. The rearrangement joins TRBV5-1 to TRBJ2-1, with 8 bases lining up with TRBD2. CDR1 is SGHRS, CDR2 YFSETQ, per germline. This CDR3 is 16 amino acids long. V was clipped by 0 bases and J by 1 base; unmatched bases: 3. This CDR3 is CASSLAAGGSYNEQFF. The CDR3, as DNA: TGCGCCAGCAGCTTGGCCGCGGGGGGTTCCTACAATGAGCAGTTCTTC.

This rearrangement joins TRBV28 to TRBJ2-7; 10 nucleotides match TRBD2. The ends lost 4 bases at V and 4 bases at J; junction bases unmatched: 7. The CDR3 runs to 15 residues. CDR1 is MDHEN, CDR2 SYDVKM, per germline. The CDR3 is CASSSALAGVYEQYF. Here the CDR3 DNA reads TGTGCCAGCAGTTCCGCCCTAGCGGGAGTATACGAGCAGTACTTC.

The chain couples TRBV12-5 to TRBJ1-1, with no clear D. Germline values: CDR1 LGHNT, CDR2 FRNRAP. Trimming took 1 base from V and 7 from J, leaving 4 bases between them. This CDR3 spans 11 amino acids. The CDR3 loop is CASGLAREAFF. The CDR3 nucleotides are TGTGCTAGTGGTTTGGCTCGTGAAGCTTTCTTT.

The V and J genes are TRBV12-3 or TRBV12-4 and TRBJ1-3, with a tentative D call TRBD1 (5 bases). This CDR3 contains 13 residues. The V and J ends lost 6 bases and 7 bases respectively, with 13 bases between them. CDR3 region: CASSPGGDNTIYF. The CDR3 DNA is TGTGCCAGCAGCCCCGGAGGGGACAACACCATATATTTT.

The chain combines TRBV6-2 or TRBV6-3 with TRBJ2-2; the D gene is possibly TRBD1 (6 bases). Germline CDR1 is MNHEY and CDR2 is SVGEGT. The length of the CDR3 is 19 residues. Between the trimmed V and J ends, which lost 7 bases and 7 bases, there was a span of 31 bases. The CDR3 nucleotides are TGTGCCAGCACCCCAGGAAGACAGCCGGGCCCCACAGGGATCGGGGAGCTGTTTTTT. It specifies CASTPGRQPGPTGIGELFF.

For this clone: A read error may account for a junction end that differs from germline. The rearrangement links TRBV7-7 to TRBJ2-2, with 10 bases that match TRBD1. The CDR3 consists of 17 residues. The V gene's germline CDR1 is SSHAT and CDR2 FNYEAQ (reference sequence). CDR3 region: CASTTPGTGDLDGELFF. The CDR3 DNA sequence: TGTGCTAGCACGACCCCAGGGACAGGGGATTTGGACGGGGAGCTGTTTTTT.

The CDR3 region is CASSDSPSTSQYF. Here the CDR3 DNA reads TGTGCCAGCAGTGACTCGCCCTCTACCTCCCAGTACTTC. The J gene is TRBJ2-5, the V gene TRBV6-4; D unclear. Germline-derived CDR1 and CDR2 are MRHNA and SNTAGT. CDR3 length: 13 residues. V lost 0 bases and J 9 bases, leaving 11 bases between the germline ends.

The chain's CDR3 is CATSRETGGLAEAFF. The CDR3 bases are TGTGCCACCAGCAGAGAAACGGGAGGTTTGGCTGAAGCTTTCTTT. The chain links TRBV15 to TRBJ1-1, with D unclear. V lost 0 bases to trimming and J lost 6 bases, with 14 bases between them. The CDR3 runs to 15 residues. Germline V lookup: CDR1 LNHNV, CDR2 YYDKDF (reference sequence).